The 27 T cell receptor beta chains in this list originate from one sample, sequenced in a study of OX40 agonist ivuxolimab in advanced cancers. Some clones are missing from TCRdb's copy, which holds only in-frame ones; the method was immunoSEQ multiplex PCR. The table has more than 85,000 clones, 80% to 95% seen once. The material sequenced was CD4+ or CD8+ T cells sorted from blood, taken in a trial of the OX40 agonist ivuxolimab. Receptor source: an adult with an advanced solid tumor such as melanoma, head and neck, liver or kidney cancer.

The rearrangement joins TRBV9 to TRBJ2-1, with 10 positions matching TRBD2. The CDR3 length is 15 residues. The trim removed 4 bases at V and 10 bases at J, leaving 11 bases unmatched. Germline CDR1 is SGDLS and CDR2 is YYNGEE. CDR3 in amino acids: CASSPRAGGAWEQFF. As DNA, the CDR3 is TGTGCCAGCAGCCCCCGAGCGGGAGGGGCATGGGAGCAGTTCTTC.

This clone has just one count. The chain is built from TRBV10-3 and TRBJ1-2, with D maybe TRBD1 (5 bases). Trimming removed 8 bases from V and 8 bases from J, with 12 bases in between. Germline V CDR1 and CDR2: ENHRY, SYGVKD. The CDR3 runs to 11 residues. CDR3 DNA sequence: TGTGCCATCCGAGAGGGGCGAGGCTACACCTTC. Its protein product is CAIREGRGYTF.

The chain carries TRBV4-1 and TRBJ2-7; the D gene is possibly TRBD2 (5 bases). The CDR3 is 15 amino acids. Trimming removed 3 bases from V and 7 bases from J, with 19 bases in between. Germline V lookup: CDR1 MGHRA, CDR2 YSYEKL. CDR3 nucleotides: TGCGCCAGCAGCCACCGCGGGCGGCAGCCTCGAGAGCAGTACTTC. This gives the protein CASSHRGRQPREQYF.

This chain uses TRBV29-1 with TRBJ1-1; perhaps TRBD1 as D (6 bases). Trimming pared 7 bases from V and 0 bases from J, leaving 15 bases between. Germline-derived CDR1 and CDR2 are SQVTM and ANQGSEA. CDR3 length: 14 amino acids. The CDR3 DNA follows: TGCAGCGGGCGGGGCAGGGGACTGAACACTGAAGCTTTCTTT. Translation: CSGRGRGLNTEAFF. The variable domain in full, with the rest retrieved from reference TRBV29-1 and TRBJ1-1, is SAVISQKPSRDICQRGTSLTIQCQVDSQVTMMFWYRQQPGQSLTLIATANQGSEATYESGFVIDKFPISRPNLTFSTLTVSNMSPEDSSIYLCSGRGRGLNTEAFFGQGTRLTVV.

This CDR3 is CASSLARAGGDLNSPLHF. The CDR3 region has the DNA TGCGCCAGCAGCTTGGCCAGGGCAGGGGGCGACTTGAATTCACCCCTCCACTTT. This chain connects TRBV5-1 to TRBJ1-6; 8 bases are shared with TRBD1. The CDR3 runs 18 residues. V lost 0 bases to trimming and J lost 7 bases; unmatched junction nucleotides: 12. The germline gives CDR1 SGHRS, CDR2 YFSETQ. The full variable domain, completed using reference TRBV5-1 and TRBJ1-6, is KAGVTQTPRYLIKTRGQQVTLSCSPISGHRSVSWYQQTPGQGLQFLFEYFSETQRNKGNFPGRFSGRQFSNSRSEMNVSTLELGDSALYLCASSLARAGGDLNSPLHFGNGTRLTVT.

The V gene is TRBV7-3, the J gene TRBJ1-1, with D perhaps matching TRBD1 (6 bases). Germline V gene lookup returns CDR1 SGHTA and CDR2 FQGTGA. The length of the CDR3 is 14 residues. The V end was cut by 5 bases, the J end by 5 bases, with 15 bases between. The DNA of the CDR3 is TGTGCCAGCAGCCGGGGGCCCCTCGGGACTGAAGCTTTCTTT. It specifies CASSRGPLGTEAFF. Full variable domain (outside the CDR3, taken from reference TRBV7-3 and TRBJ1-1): GAGVSQTPSNKVTEKGKYVELRCDPISGHTALYWYRQSLGQGPEFLIYFQGTGAADDSGLPNDRFFAVRPEGSVSTLKIQRTERGDSAVYLCASSRGPLGTEAFFGQGTRLTVV.

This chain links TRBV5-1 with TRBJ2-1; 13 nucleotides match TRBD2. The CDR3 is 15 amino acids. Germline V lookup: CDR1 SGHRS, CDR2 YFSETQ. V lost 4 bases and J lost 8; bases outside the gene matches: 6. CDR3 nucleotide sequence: TGCGCCAGCAGCCCCGGACTAGCGGGAGTCGATGAGCAGTTCTTC. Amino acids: CASSPGLAGVDEQFF.

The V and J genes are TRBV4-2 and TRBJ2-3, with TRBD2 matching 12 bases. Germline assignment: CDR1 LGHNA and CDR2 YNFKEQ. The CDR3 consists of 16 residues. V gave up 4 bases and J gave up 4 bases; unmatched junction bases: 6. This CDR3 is CASSPRLAGAADTQYF. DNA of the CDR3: TGTGCCAGCAGCCCCCGACTAGCGGGAGCCGCAGATACGCAGTATTTT.

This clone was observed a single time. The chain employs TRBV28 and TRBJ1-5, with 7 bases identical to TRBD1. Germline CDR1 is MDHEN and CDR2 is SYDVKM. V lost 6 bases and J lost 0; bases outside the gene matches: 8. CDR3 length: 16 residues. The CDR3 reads CASRPRGENSNQPQHF. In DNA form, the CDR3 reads TGTGCCAGCAGGCCCAGGGGGGAGAATAGCAATCAGCCCCAGCATTTT.

The CDR3 DNA follows: TGCGCCAGCAGTCAGGACGCTACCTACTCTTACAATGAGCAGTTCTTC. This codes for CASSQDATYSYNEQFF. The chain is built from TRBV5-1 and TRBJ2-1; unclear D gene. Germline V lookup: CDR1 SGHRS, CDR2 YFSETQ. Trimming stripped 5 bases from V and 4 bases from J, with 19 bases between. The CDR3 sequence is 16 residues long.

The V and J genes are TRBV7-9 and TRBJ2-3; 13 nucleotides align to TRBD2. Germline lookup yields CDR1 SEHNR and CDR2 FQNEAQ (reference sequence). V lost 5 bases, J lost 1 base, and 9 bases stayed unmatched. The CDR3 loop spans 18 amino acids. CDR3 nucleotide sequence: TGTGCCAGCAGCCATACTAGCGGGAGGGCCGTAGGCACAGATACGCAGTATTTT. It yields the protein CASSHTSGRAVGTDTQYF.

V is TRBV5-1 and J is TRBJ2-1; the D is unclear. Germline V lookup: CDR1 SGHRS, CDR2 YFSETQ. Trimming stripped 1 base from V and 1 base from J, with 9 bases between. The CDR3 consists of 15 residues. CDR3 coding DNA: TGCGCCAGCAGCTTGTACGGGCTTTCCTACAATGAGCAGTTCTTC. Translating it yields CASSLYGLSYNEQFF.

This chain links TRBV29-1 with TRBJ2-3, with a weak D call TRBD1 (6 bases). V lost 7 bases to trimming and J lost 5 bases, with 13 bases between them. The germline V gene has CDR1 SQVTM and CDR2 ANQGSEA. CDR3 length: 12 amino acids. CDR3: CSAIRTEDTQYF. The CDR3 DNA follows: TGCAGCGCCATAAGGACAGAAGATACGCAGTATTTT.

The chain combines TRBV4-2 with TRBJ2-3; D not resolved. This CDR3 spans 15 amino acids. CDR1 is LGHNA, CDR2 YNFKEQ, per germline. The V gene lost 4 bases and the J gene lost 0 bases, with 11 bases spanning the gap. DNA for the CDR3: TGTGCCAGCAGCCCCGCCGCGGCTAGCACAGATACGCAGTATTTT. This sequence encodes CASSPAAASTDTQYF.

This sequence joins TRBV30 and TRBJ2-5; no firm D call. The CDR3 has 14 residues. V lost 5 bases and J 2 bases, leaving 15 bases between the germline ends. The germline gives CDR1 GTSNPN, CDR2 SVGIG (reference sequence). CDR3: CAWARLRGQETQYF. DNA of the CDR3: TGTGCCTGGGCAAGACTGCGTGGGCAAGAGACCCAGTACTTC.

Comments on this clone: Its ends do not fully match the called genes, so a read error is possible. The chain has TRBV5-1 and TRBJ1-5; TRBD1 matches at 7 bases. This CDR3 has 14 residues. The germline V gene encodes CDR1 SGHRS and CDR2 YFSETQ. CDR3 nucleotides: TGTGCCAGCGGGCGGGTAGGGGGCGGTCAGCCCCAGCATTTT. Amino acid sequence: CASGRVGGGQPQHF. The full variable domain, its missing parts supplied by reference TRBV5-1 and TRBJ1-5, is KAGVTQTPRYLIKTRGQQVTLSCSPISGHRSVSWYQQTPGQGLQFLFEYFSETQRNKGNFPGRFSGRQFSNSRSEMNVSTLELGDSALYLCASGRVGGGQPQHFGDGTRLSIL.

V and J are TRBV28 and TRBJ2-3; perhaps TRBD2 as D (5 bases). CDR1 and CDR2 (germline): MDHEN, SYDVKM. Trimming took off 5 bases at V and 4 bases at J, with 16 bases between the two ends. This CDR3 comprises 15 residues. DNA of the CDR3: TGTGCCAGCAGTGCTCTGGACTTCGAAGCAGATACGCAGTATTTT. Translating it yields CASSALDFEADTQYF. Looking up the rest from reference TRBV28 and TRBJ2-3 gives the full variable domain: DVKVTQSSRYLVKRTGEKVFLECVQDMDHENMFWYRQDPGLGLRLIYFSYDVKMKEKGDIPEGYSVSREKKERFSLILESASTNQTSMYLCASSALDFEADTQYFGPGTRLTVL.

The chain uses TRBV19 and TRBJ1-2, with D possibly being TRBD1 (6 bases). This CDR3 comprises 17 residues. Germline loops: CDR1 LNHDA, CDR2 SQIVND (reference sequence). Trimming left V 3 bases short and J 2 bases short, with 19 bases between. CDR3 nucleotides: TGTGCCAGTAGTATGTTTTTGGGGGGCGAGCGGAACTATGGCTACACCTTC. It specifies CASSMFLGGERNYGYTF.

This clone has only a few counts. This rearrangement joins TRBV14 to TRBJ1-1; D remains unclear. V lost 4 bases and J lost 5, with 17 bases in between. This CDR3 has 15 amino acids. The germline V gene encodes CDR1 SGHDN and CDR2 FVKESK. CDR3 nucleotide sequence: TGTGCCAGCAGCCGTCACAGAGGGTTGCGAACTGAAGCTTTCTTT. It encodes CASSRHRGLRTEAFF.

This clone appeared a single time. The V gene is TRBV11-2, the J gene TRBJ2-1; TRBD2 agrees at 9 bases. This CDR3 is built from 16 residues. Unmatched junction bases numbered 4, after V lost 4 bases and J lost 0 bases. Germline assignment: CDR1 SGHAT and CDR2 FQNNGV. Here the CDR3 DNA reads TGTGCCAGCAGCTCCGTGCGGGGGGGCTCCTACAATGAGCAGTTCTTC. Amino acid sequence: CASSSVRGGSYNEQFF.

The CDR3 coding sequence is TGCGCCAGCAGCCCCCAAAGGACTAGCGGGAGGTCGGGCGAGCAGTACTTC. Encoded protein: CASSPQRTSGRSGEQYF. The chain carries TRBV4-3 and TRBJ2-7; 14 nucleotides align to TRBD2. The CDR3 extends over 17 amino acids. V lost 4 bases, J lost 6 bases, and 11 bases stayed unmatched. Germline-derived CDR1 and CDR2 are LGHNA and YSLEER.

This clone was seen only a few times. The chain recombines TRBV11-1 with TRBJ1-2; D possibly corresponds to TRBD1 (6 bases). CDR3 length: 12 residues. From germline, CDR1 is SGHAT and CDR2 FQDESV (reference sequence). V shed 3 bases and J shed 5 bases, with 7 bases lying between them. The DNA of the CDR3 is TGTGCCAGCAGCTTGGACAGATATGGCTACACCTTC. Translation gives CASSLDRYGYTF.

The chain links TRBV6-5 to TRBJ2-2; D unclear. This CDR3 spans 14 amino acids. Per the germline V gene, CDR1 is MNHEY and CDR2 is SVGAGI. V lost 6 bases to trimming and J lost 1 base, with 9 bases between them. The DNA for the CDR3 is TGTGCCAGCAGCTCTTCTAAGAACACCGGGGAGCTGTTTTTT. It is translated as CASSSSKNTGELFF.

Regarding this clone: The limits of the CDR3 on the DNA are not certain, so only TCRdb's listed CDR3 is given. The CDR3 loop is CASSFGSGEQFF. This sequence joins TRBV5-1 and TRBJ2-1; the D call of TRBD2 is as the table states it, not checked on the DNA. The germline V gene has CDR1 SGHRS and CDR2 YFSETQ. The CDR3 is 12 residues long, counting both termini.

CDR3 region: CASSLFRNQETQYF. CDR3 sequence (DNA): TGTGCCAGCAGCTTATTCCGTAACCAAGAGACCCAGTACTTC. V is TRBV7-9 and J is TRBJ2-5; D is uncertain. The V and J ends lost 2 bases and 0 bases respectively, with 7 bases between them. The CDR3 sequence is 14 residues long. CDR1 SEHNR and CDR2 FQNEAQ come from the germline V gene (reference sequence).

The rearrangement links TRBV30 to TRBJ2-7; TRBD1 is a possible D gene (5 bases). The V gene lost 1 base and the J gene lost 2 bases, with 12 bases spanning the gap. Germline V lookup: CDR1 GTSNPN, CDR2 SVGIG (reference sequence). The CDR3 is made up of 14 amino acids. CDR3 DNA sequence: TGTGCCTGGAGTGGATGGCAGGGTCCCTACGAGCAGTACTTC. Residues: CAWSGWQGPYEQYF.

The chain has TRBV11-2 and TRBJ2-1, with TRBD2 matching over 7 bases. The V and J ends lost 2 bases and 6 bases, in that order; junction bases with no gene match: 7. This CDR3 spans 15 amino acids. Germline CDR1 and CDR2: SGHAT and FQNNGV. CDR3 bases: TGTGCCAGCAGCTTATTGTTCACTAGCGCCAATGAGCAGTTCTTC. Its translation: CASSLLFTSANEQFF.